Included here is one T cell receptor beta chain sequence, with context. The entry originates in a study of OX40 agonist ivuxolimab in advanced cancers. Generated by immunoSEQ multiplex PCR, the TCRdb table keeps only in-frame clones and is missing some. The repertoire holds tens of thousands of clones, with 70% to 90% as singletons. The origin of this receptor is an adult with an advanced solid tumor such as melanoma, head and neck, liver or kidney cancer. The sequencing here drew on CD4+ or CD8+ T cells sorted from blood, taken in a trial of the OX40 agonist ivuxolimab.

CDR3 region: CASSEGYGGYTF. The CDR3 DNA follows: TGCGCCAGCAGTGAAGGGTATGGTGGCTACACCTTC. This chain uses TRBV5-1 with TRBJ1-2; the D is unclear. Trimming stripped 5 bases from V and 7 bases from J, with 12 bases between. Germline CDR1 SGHRS, CDR2 YFSETQ. The CDR3 extends over 12 amino acids.